A selection of T cell receptor beta chains follows, all from one sample in a study of T-cell reconstitution after alpha-beta-depleted transplantation in children. One entry per CDR3 protein results from TCRdb running MiXCR on the PCR reads. The sample shows 450,000 to 600,000 distinct CDR3 sequences, about a sixth of them seen only once. The sequencing used PBMCs from the stem cell graft donor, collected from the stem cell graft. Receptor source: a human donor who donated a stem cell graft to a child with acute lymphoblastic leukemia. CDR3s include the opening cysteine and the closing phenylalanine or tryptophan. The D gene is left open where the match is weak. Clone size appears in some rows only: once, few, many, or a class for an expanded clone.

CDR3 DNA	CDR3 protein	J gene	D gene	clone size	CDR3 length	V gene
TGCAGCGTGTTAGCGGGAGGGTCCCCTTCGCGTTTCTTC	CSVLAGGSPSRFF	TRBJ2-1	TRBD2	.	13	TRBV29-1
TGTGCCAGCAGCTCGCTAGGACGGTCCTACGAGCAGTACTTC	CASSSLGRSYEQYF	TRBJ2-7	.	few	14	TRBV7-6
TGTGCCAGCAGCCAAGCCGGGACAGGGGGCACCTACGAGCAGTACTTC	CASSQAGTGGTYEQYF	TRBJ2-7	TRBD1	few	16	TRBV4-2
TGTGCCAGCAGTACCACGATCATGACCCAGCATTTT	CASSTTIMTQHF	TRBJ1-5	.	.	12	TRBV2
TGTGCCAGCCTCCGACGGGACTGGCTCACAGATACGCAGTATTTT	CASLRRDWLTDTQYF	TRBJ2-3	.	.	15	TRBV27
TGTGCCAGCAGTATAGGGACTAGCAGTCTCTCCTACAATGAGCAGTTCTTC	CASSIGTSSLSYNEQFF	TRBJ2-1	TRBD2	.	17	TRBV6-1
TGTGCCAGCAGCTTCGATTCGGGTTGGGAGACCCAGTACTTC	CASSFDSGWETQYF	TRBJ2-5	.	.	14	TRBV7-2
TGTGCCAGCAGTCAAGCGGGAGTGGGAGATACGCAGTATTTT	CASSQAGVGDTQYF	TRBJ2-3	TRBD2	few	14	TRBV9
TGTGCCAGCAGCGCGAGCGGGGGAGGGCTTGAGCAGTTCTTC	CASSASGGGLEQFF	TRBJ2-1	TRBD2	.	14	TRBV9
TGCGCCAGCAGCTTGGTGACCCCAAGCTACCTGATGAACACTGAAGCTTTCTTT	CASSLVTPSYLMNTEAFF	TRBJ1-1	.	.	18	TRBV5-1
TGCAGCGTTGTAGGGGGGGCGCCGAATGAGCAGTTCTTC	CSVVGGAPNEQFF	TRBJ2-1	.	.	13	TRBV29-1
TGCGCCAGCAGTAGTACAGGGGCGGGGAACTATGGCTACACCTTC	CASSSTGAGNYGYTF	TRBJ1-2	TRBD1	few	15	TRBV10-2
TGCGCCAGCAGCCAAGTCGGCAATCAGCCCCAGCATTTT	CASSQVGNQPQHF	TRBJ1-5	.	.	13	TRBV4-1
TGCGCCAGCGAGGGCGGACAGGGGCCCGGGGCCAACGTCCTGACTTTC	CASEGGQGPGANVLTF	TRBJ2-6	TRBD1	.	16	TRBV5-1
TGTGCCAGTAGTATGGGGACAGAGTACGAGCAGTACTTC	CASSMGTEYEQYF	TRBJ2-7	TRBD1	.	13	TRBV19
TGCGCCAGCAGCGGAAACTTGAACACTGAAGCTTTCTTT	CASSGNLNTEAFF	TRBJ1-1	.	.	13	TRBV5-1
TGTGCCAGCAGCCAGGGGGCTCAGGAAAAACTGTTTTTT	CASSQGAQEKLFF	TRBJ1-4	TRBD1	.	13	TRBV5-5
TGTGCCAGCAGCCCTCGCGGACAGGGGAACACTGAAGCTTTCTTT	CASSPRGQGNTEAFF	TRBJ1-1	TRBD1	few	15	TRBV7-9
TGTGCCAGCAGCTTAGCGGGACAGGGAATCCAGCCCCAGCATTTT	CASSLAGQGIQPQHF	TRBJ1-5	TRBD1	few	15	TRBV7-9
TGTGCCAGCAGTGTTCCGGGAGGTCGGGATGAAAAACTGTTTTTT	CASSVPGGRDEKLFF	TRBJ1-4	.	few	15	TRBV25-1
TGCAGTGCTTCGCCCGGGTCAACTAATGAAAAACTGTTTTTT	CSASPGSTNEKLFF	TRBJ1-4	.	.	14	TRBV20-1
TGCAGCGCCCGGGGGGCTGCGGGGTACAATGAGCAGTTCTTC	CSARGAAGYNEQFF	TRBJ2-1	.	few	14	TRBV29-1
TGTGCCAGCCGTCCGGGACTAGCGGGTACGAACACCGGGGAGCTGTTTTTT	CASRPGLAGTNTGELFF	TRBJ2-2	TRBD2	.	17	TRBV12-3/TRBV12-4
TGCAGCGCTAGACTAGGACTACCTACAGAGCAGTACTTC	CSARLGLPTEQYF	TRBJ2-7	.	.	13	TRBV29-1
TGTGCCAGCTCACCATGGGGCGGGGCAGCGGACGAGCAGTACTTC	CASSPWGGAADEQYF	TRBJ2-7	.	.	15	TRBV18
TGCAGTGCAGCGGCCGGGACAGGGGAAGAGACCCAGTACTTC	CSAAAGTGEETQYF	TRBJ2-5	TRBD1	.	14	TRBV20-1
TGCAGCGTTGAATTTTCTACCCCCTACGAGCAGTACTTC	CSVEFSTPYEQYF	TRBJ2-7	.	few	13	TRBV29-1
TGTGCCAGCAGCCAAATTTCTAGCGGGAGGGCCCAGGAGACCCAGTACTTC	CASSQISSGRAQETQYF	TRBJ2-5	TRBD2	.	17	TRBV3-1
TGTGCCAGCAGTGAAAGCCCCTTTCGACAGGGGAAGAACACCGGGGAGCTGTTTTTT	CASSESPFRQGKNTGELFF	TRBJ2-2	TRBD1	few	19	TRBV2
TGTGCCAGCAGACCTGGGGGACAGGGCTCCTACGAGCAGTACTTC	CASRPGGQGSYEQYF	TRBJ2-7	TRBD1	few	15	TRBV7-8
TGCGCCAGCAGCTTGGATCAGGGAGCAATATACTATGGCTACACCTTC	CASSLDQGAIYYGYTF	TRBJ1-2	.	few	16	TRBV5-1
TGCAGTGGTCCCAATCGTTTGGCGGGTGAATCCTACGAGCAGTACTTC	CSGPNRLAGESYEQYF	TRBJ2-7	.	few	16	TRBV20-1
TGTGCCAGCAGTTTTTTGGACAGAACGTATGACTACAATGAGCAGTTCTTC	CASSFLDRTYDYNEQFF	TRBJ2-1	.	few	17	TRBV12-3/TRBV12-4
TGCAGCGTGGCGTTGGACACTGAAGCTTTCTTT	CSVALDTEAFF	TRBJ1-1	.	many	11	TRBV29-1
TGTGCCAGCAGCTTAGGAGCGGGAGGGTTGAATGAGCAGTTCTTC	CASSLGAGGLNEQFF	TRBJ2-1	TRBD2	.	15	TRBV7-2
TGTGCCAGCAGTTTAGAGACGCTAAGGGGGGAAGACGAGCAGTACTTC	CASSLETLRGEDEQYF	TRBJ2-7	.	few	16	TRBV12-3/TRBV12-4
TGTGCCACCAGCAGAGAGGGCCTCTTGAACACTGAAGCTTTCTTT	CATSREGLLNTEAFF	TRBJ1-1	.	few	15	TRBV15
TGTGCCAGCAGCCCTAGCGGATTCTCCTACAATGAGCAGTTCTTC	CASSPSGFSYNEQFF	TRBJ2-1	TRBD2	few	15	TRBV3-1
TGTGCCAGCAGGAAAACAGGGGTTCAGCCCCAGCATTTT	CASRKTGVQPQHF	TRBJ1-5	TRBD1	.	13	TRBV12-3/TRBV12-4
TGTGCCAGCAGCTTGGCTAGCGGGAGGGCCAGTTCCGGGGAGCTGTTTTTT	CASSLASGRASSGELFF	TRBJ2-2	TRBD2	.	17	TRBV5-6
TGTGCCAGCAGCTTAGTGGCTAGCGGGGGCACAGATACGCAGTATTTT	CASSLVASGGTDTQYF	TRBJ2-3	TRBD2	.	16	TRBV7-2
TGCGCCAGCAGATATGCATCTGACAGGGGAAACTATGGCTACACCTTC	CASRYASDRGNYGYTF	TRBJ1-2	TRBD1	few	16	TRBV5-1
TGTGCCAGCAGTTTATCTTGGGGTTACACAGATACGCAGTATTTT	CASSLSWGYTDTQYF	TRBJ2-3	.	few	15	TRBV27
TGTGCCAGCAGCTTGCCGGGAGGGGACAATGAGCAGTTCTTC	CASSLPGGDNEQFF	TRBJ2-1	TRBD2	.	14	TRBV5-8
TGTGCCAGCAGTTTTTTGGGTTATGAAGCTTTCTTT	CASSFLGYEAFF	TRBJ1-1	.	.	12	TRBV12-3/TRBV12-4
TGTGCCAGCAGTTACTTTCATGGGTACGAGCAGTACTTC	CASSYFHGYEQYF	TRBJ2-7	.	.	13	TRBV6-5
TGTGCCACCAGCAGAGTCCGGGACAGGGTCCACAATGAGCAGTTCTTC	CATSRVRDRVHNEQFF	TRBJ2-1	TRBD1	few	16	TRBV15
TGTGCCAGCGGCCGGGACGCACAGGGACGGGGGTTTTTT	CASGRDAQGRGFF	TRBJ1-4	.	.	13	TRBV12-3/TRBV12-4
TGTGCCAGCAGCTTTCCCCCGGTGGGTTACAATGAGCAGTTCTTC	CASSFPPVGYNEQFF	TRBJ2-1	.	.	15	TRBV5-5
TGTGCCAGCTCCCGGCCGGGAAACTCCTACGAGCAGTACTTC	CASSRPGNSYEQYF	TRBJ2-7	.	few	14	TRBV9
TGTGCCAGCAGCCCGACTGGGACTAGCGGGGGAGTAGCCAAAAACATTCAGTACTTC	CASSPTGTSGGVAKNIQYF	TRBJ2-4	TRBD2	.	19	TRBV11-1
TGTGCCAGCATCACCCCTCCTAGCGGCGATACGCAGTATTTT	CASITPPSGDTQYF	TRBJ2-3	TRBD2	.	14	TRBV7-9
TGTGCCAGCAGTTACAGGTTTGGTGAAAAACTGTTTTTT	CASSYRFGEKLFF	TRBJ1-4	.	.	13	TRBV6-5
TGTGCCAGCAGTCCGCCCACAGGGGGCGCCTACAATGAGCAGTTCTTC	CASSPPTGGAYNEQFF	TRBJ2-1	TRBD1	few	16	TRBV12-3/TRBV12-4
TGTGCCAGCGGAAAGGCAGTTACCGGGGAGCTGTTTTTT	CASGKAVTGELFF	TRBJ2-2	.	few	13	TRBV27
TGTGCCAGCAGTTACAGATCCACCCGAGCCACAGATACGCAGTATTTT	CASSYRSTRATDTQYF	TRBJ2-3	.	few	16	TRBV6-5
TGTGCCAGCAGCTTGTCCCGGCTAGCGCTCTACAATGAGCAGTTCTTC	CASSLSRLALYNEQFF	TRBJ2-1	.	few	16	TRBV5-6
TGTGCCAGCAGCTCCGACAGCCCCAGTGAGCAGTTCTTC	CASSSDSPSEQFF	TRBJ2-1	.	.	13	TRBV7-3
TGCGCCAGCAGCCCGGGACAGGGGGCCAACGAGCAGTACTTC	CASSPGQGANEQYF	TRBJ2-7	TRBD1	few	14	TRBV5-1